This record covers a single TCR beta chain. Its antigen is undetermined. This sample was taken from a study of T cell responses to AZD1222 COVID-19 vaccine. Overall study context: Second-dose recipients at about 4 or about 12 weeks were treated as one pooled group.

The CDR3 consists of 13 residues. The germline V gene has CDR1 MDHEN and CDR2 SYDVKM. The V and J ends lost 5 bases and 4 bases respectively, with 11 bases between them. Overall study findings and caveats: The sample set comprised mostly white British donors with more females, and clonal diversity was possibly underestimated. Vaccine-associated CD4 TCRs spanned spike, dominant at 160-218 and 743-854.

Libraries were prepared by immunoSEQ multiplex PCR; TCRdb keeps only in-frame clonotypes and omits some of them. This sample has about 110,000 clones; about 87% occur once, and the top ten carry 4% to 5.5%. The chain uses TRBV28 and TRBJ1-2; no clear D gene. The source was peripheral blood, collected on day 0 of AZD1222 vaccination. The TCR was taken from an adult in good health. The CDR3 DNA sequence: TGTGCCAGCAGTCCCACGCAGCTCTATGGCTACACCTTC. It yields the protein CASSPTQLYGYTF.